Following are 26 T cell receptor beta chains from one sample sequenced in a study of cytomegalovirus exposure and HLA in healthy donors. Repertoires were generated with immunoSEQ multiplex PCR, while TCRdb's copy carries only in-frame clones and drops some. Among some 200,000 clones, around nine tenths were seen once, and the ten largest hold 6% to 8%. The source material was PBMCs. The receptors were gathered from a man aged 25 to 40 in good health and CMV-seropositive.

The chain uses TRBV29-1 and TRBJ1-1; D is unclear. Trimming pared 3 bases from V and 6 bases from J, leaving 14 bases between. CDR1 is SQVTM, CDR2 ANQGSEA, per germline. The CDR3 runs 13 residues. CDR3: CSVEWSTAAEAFF. In nucleotides, the CDR3 is TGCAGCGTTGAGTGGAGCACAGCCGCTGAAGCTTTCTTT. Full variable domain (rest looked up from reference TRBV29-1 and TRBJ1-1): SAVISQKPSRDICQRGTSLTIQCQVDSQVTMMFWYRQQPGQSLTLIATANQGSEATYESGFVIDKFPISRPNLTFSTLTVSNMSPEDSSIYLCSVEWSTAAEAFFGQGTRLTVV.

V usage is TRBV5-1 and J usage is TRBJ2-3; no reliable D call. The CDR3 totals 12 residues. Germline CDR1 and CDR2: SGHRS and YFSETQ. V lost 2 bases, J lost 7 bases, and 8 bases lay in between. The CDR3 coding sequence is TGCGCCAGCAGCTTAGAGGCGTATACGCAGTATTTT. Amino acid sequence: CASSLEAYTQYF.

The CDR3 spells CASSSKDSGTSGYTF. The CDR3 DNA is TGTGCCAGCAGCTCCAAGGACAGCGGGACTTCTGGCTACACCTTC. The chain employs TRBV7-9 and TRBJ1-2; tentative D call: TRBD1 (6 bases). Trimming removed 4 bases from V and 7 bases from J, with 19 bases in between. Germline V CDR1 and CDR2: SEHNR, FQNEAQ (reference sequence). This CDR3 has 15 amino acids.

The gene calls are TRBV6-5 and TRBJ1-1; no clear D. This CDR3 contains 10 residues. Germline V gene data show CDR1 as MNHEY and CDR2 as SVGAGI. V dropped 4 bases and J dropped 6 bases, with 3 bases sitting between them. CDR3 bases: TGTGCCAGCAGTTTCCCTGAAGCTTTCTTT. Translation: CASSFPEAFF.

The chain combines TRBV18 with TRBJ2-5; D is uncertain. Trimming cost V 1 base and J 1 base, with 7 bases left between them. Germline CDR1 and CDR2: KGHSH and LQKENI. This CDR3 region has 14 residues. The DNA for the CDR3 is TGTGCCAGCTCACCACAGCTGGGCCAAGAGACCCAGTACTTC. Translating gives CASSPQLGQETQYF.

The J gene is TRBJ1-5, the V gene TRBV6-1, with TRBD1 as a possible D gene (6 bases). The V end was cut by 3 bases, the J end by 1 base, with 13 bases between. CDR1 MNHNS and CDR2 SASEGT come from the germline V gene. This CDR3 comprises 16 residues. CDR3 loop: CASSEGTWVSNQPQHF. The DNA for the CDR3 is TGTGCCAGCAGTGAGGGGACATGGGTCAGCAATCAGCCCCAGCATTTT.

The J gene is TRBJ1-6, the V gene TRBV6-5; no clear D gene. V was clipped by 2 bases and J by 7 bases, with 3 bases between them. CDR1 MNHEY and CDR2 SVGAGI come from the germline V gene. The CDR3 totals 12 residues. The CDR3 sequence: CASSYQNSPLHF. DNA of the CDR3: TGTGCCAGCAGTTACCAGAATTCACCCCTCCACTTT.

This chain connects TRBV19 to TRBJ2-7; 10 bases align to TRBD2. The V segment lost 4 bases and the J segment 0 bases; nucleotides outside the gene matches: 0. Germline V gene sequence: CDR1 LNHDA, CDR2 SQIVND (reference sequence). The CDR3 consists of 14 residues. CDR3 nucleotides: TGTGCCAGTAGTACTAGCGGGAGCTCCTACGAGCAGTACTTC. This codes for CASSTSGSSYEQYF.

This chain links TRBV5-6 with TRBJ1-5, with D uncertain. With 4 bases removed from V and 7 bases from J, the gap between germline ends came to 12 bases. Germline CDR1 is SGHDT and CDR2 is YYEEEE. The CDR3 sequence is 13 residues long. CDR3 in DNA: TGTGCCAGCAGCAGTCTACAAGGACAGCCCCAGCATTTT. Protein: CASSSLQGQPQHF.

The rearrangement links TRBV5-1 to TRBJ2-3; 7 positions match TRBD1. CDR1 and CDR2 (germline): SGHRS, YFSETQ. V was clipped by 3 bases and J by 1 base; unmatched bases: 2. CDR3 length: 14 amino acids. The CDR3, as DNA: TGCGCCAGCAGCTACGACAGGGGCACAGATACGCAGTATTTT. Its translation: CASSYDRGTDTQYF.

As for this clone: Its ends do not fully match the called genes, so a read error is possible. The chain employs TRBV10-3 and TRBJ2-7; D assignment may be TRBD1 or TRBD2 (6 bases each). The germline V gene has CDR1 ENHRY and CDR2 SYGVKD. This CDR3 region has 14 residues. In DNA form, the CDR3 reads TGTGCCATCAGTGACCCCGGGGGCTCCAACGAGCAGTACTTC. Encoded protein: CAISDPGGSNEQYF.

The chain joins TRBV27 to TRBJ2-3; 7 bases are a match to TRBD2. The V and J ends lost 6 bases and 0 bases, in that order; junction bases with no gene match: 3. CDR3 length: 14 residues. The germline gives CDR1 MNHEY, CDR2 SMNVEV (reference sequence). DNA for the CDR3: TGTGCCAGCAGGAGAGCGGGAAGCACAGATACGCAGTATTTT. Protein sequence: CASRRAGSTDTQYF.

The rearrangement joins TRBV11-2 to TRBJ2-7; weak D call: TRBD2 (6 bases). CDR1 is SGHAT and CDR2 is FQNNGV in the germline V gene. Deletions cut 7 bases from V and 5 bases from J, with 12 bases between. The CDR3 length is 12 residues. The CDR3 nucleotides read TGTGCCAGCAACCTTGGGGGGAACGAGCAGTACTTC. Residues: CASNLGGNEQYF.

V and J are TRBV28 and TRBJ1-1; D possibly corresponds to TRBD1 (5 bases). Germline CDR1 and CDR2: MDHEN and SYDVKM. This CDR3 region has 14 residues. The V end lost 7 bases, the J end lost 5 bases, and 17 bases lay between the germline ends. The CDR3 coding sequence is TGTGCCAGCATCAGGGCGGGGGACGAGACTGAAGCTTTCTTT. Translating gives CASIRAGDETEAFF. Variable domain in full (rest from reference TRBV28 and TRBJ1-1): DVKVTQSSRYLVKRTGEKVFLECVQDMDHENMFWYRQDPGLGLRLIYFSYDVKMKEKGDIPEGYSVSREKKERFSLILESASTNQTSMYLCASIRAGDETEAFFGQGTRLTVV.

This chain uses TRBV2 with TRBJ1-2, with D unclear. CDR3 length: 12 amino acids. Trimming took 7 bases from V and 5 from J, leaving 11 bases between them. Germline CDR1 reads SNHLY; CDR2 reads FYNNEI. The CDR3 coding sequence is TGTGCCAGCAAGGACGGAGGATATGGCTACACCTTC. This sequence encodes CASKDGGYGYTF.

The V and J genes are TRBV9 and TRBJ1-1; no definite D call. The CDR3 runs to 14 residues. CDR1 SGDLS and CDR2 YYNGEE come from the germline V gene. V shed 0 bases and J shed 4 bases, with 10 bases lying between them. CDR3 amino acids: CASSVVLGPTEAFF. CDR3 DNA: TGTGCCAGCAGCGTAGTTCTGGGTCCCACTGAAGCTTTCTTT.

This clone showed up just a few times. The rearrangement uses TRBV4-1 and TRBJ1-2, with D perhaps matching TRBD1 (6 bases). This CDR3 is built from 16 residues. The germline CDR1 and CDR2 sequences are MGHRA and YSYEKL. The V end was cut by 0 bases, the J end by 2 bases, with 13 bases between. The CDR3 nucleotides read TGCGCCAGCAGCCAAGATATCCAGGGGAGGAACTATGGCTACACCTTC. As protein: CASSQDIQGRNYGYTF.

CDR3 coding DNA: TGCGCCAGCAGTGAGACCCGGGACCTCTTTGGAAACACCATATATTTT. This translates into CASSETRDLFGNTIYF. The chain couples TRBV10-1 to TRBJ1-3, with D perhaps matching TRBD1 (5 bases). The germline V gene has CDR1 WNHNN and CDR2 SYGVQD (reference sequence). V was clipped by 2 bases and J by 3 bases, with 14 bases between them. The CDR3 has 16 amino acids.

This clone was detected a few times. The chain joins TRBV7-9 to TRBJ2-6, with a possible D match to TRBD2 (6 bases). The CDR3 extends over 18 amino acids. V dropped 2 bases and J dropped 3 bases, with 17 bases sitting between them. Germline CDR1 SEHNR, CDR2 FQNEAQ (reference sequence). Here the CDR3 DNA reads TGTGCCAGCAGCTTACAGGAGGGTAGAGGGAGTGGGGCCAACGTCCTGACTTTC. The encoded protein is CASSLQEGRGSGANVLTF. The full variable domain, rest sourced from reference TRBV7-9 and TRBJ2-6, is DTGVSQNPRHKITKRGQNVTFRCDPISEHNRLYWYRQTLGQGPEFLTYFQNEAQLEKSRLLSDRFSAERPKGSFSTLEIQRTEQGDSAMYLCASSLQEGRGSGANVLTFGAGSRLTVL.

This rearrangement joins TRBV7-2 to TRBJ1-5; D remains ambiguous. Trimming took 0 bases from V and 6 from J, leaving 9 bases between them. Germline V gene lookup returns CDR1 SGHTA and CDR2 FQGNSA. The CDR3 spans 14 residues. Here the CDR3 reads CASSLAGVFQPQHF. As DNA, the CDR3 is TGTGCCAGCAGCTTAGCCGGGGTCTTTCAGCCCCAGCATTTT.

In its sample, this clone was seen a few times. The rearrangement links TRBV19 to TRBJ1-2, with D perhaps TRBD1 (6 bases). From germline, CDR1 is LNHDA and CDR2 SQIVND (reference sequence). The CDR3 length is 15 residues. V dropped 3 bases and J dropped 2 bases, with 13 bases sitting between them. The CDR3 DNA follows: TGTGCCAGTAGTATTAAGTTGGGACACAACTATGGCTACACCTTC. Its protein product is CASSIKLGHNYGYTF.

The rearrangement joins TRBV7-3 to TRBJ2-2; 8 bases agree with TRBD1. CDR1 and CDR2 (germline): SGHTA, FQGTGA. With 5 bases clipped from V and 2 bases from J, the junction kept 4 bases outside the gene matches. The CDR3 contains 15 residues. For the CDR3, the DNA is TGTGCCAGCAGCCCAGGGGGCCCTAACACCGGGGAGCTGTTTTTT. It encodes CASSPGGPNTGELFF.

The genes are TRBV5-1 and TRBJ1-4; TRBD1 aligns across 8 bases. The V and J ends lost 1 base and 4 bases, in that order; junction bases with no gene match: 0. The CDR3 sequence is 14 residues long. Germline CDR1 and CDR2: SGHRS and YFSETQ. CDR3 residues: CASSLTGGNEKLFF. As DNA, the CDR3 is TGCGCCAGCAGCTTGACAGGGGGTAATGAAAAACTGTTTTTT.

This chain uses TRBV29-1 with TRBJ2-6; unclear D gene. V lost 5 bases to trimming and J lost 1 base, with 6 bases between them. The CDR3 spans 13 residues. Germline lookup yields CDR1 SQVTM and CDR2 ANQGSEA. CDR3 in amino acids: CSVWVSGANVLTF. Here the CDR3 DNA reads TGCAGCGTTTGGGTTTCTGGGGCCAACGTCCTGACTTTC.

The J gene is TRBJ2-1, the V gene TRBV25-1; the match to TRBD1 covers 9 bases. Germline V gene data show CDR1 as MGHDK and CDR2 as SYGVNS. V lost 7 bases, J lost 7 bases, and 5 bases stayed unmatched. The length of the CDR3 is 13 residues. CDR3 bases: TGTGCCAGCACCGGACAGGGGTCGAATGAGCAGTTCTTC. Amino acids: CASTGQGSNEQFF.

This clone was counted a single time. The rearrangement joins TRBV6-6 to TRBJ1-2; D gene unclear. The CDR3 extends over 13 amino acids. V was clipped by 4 bases and J by 4 bases, with 10 bases between them. CDR1 is MNHNY and CDR2 is SVGAGI in the germline V gene (reference sequence). The CDR3 coding sequence is TGTGCCAGCAGTTGGGGTGAAGGCTATGGCTACACCTTC. Its translation is CASSWGEGYGYTF.